The 5 T cell receptor beta chains reported below all come from one sample, sequenced in a study of T cells in Graves' hyperthyroidism and ophthalmopathy (dated by TCRdb to about 2019). Library preparation used multiplex PCR. TCRdb names Illumina HiSeq 2000 as the instrument used. Amplification of TCR beta CDR3 regions was carried out from RNA transcripts. The TCR CDR3 was subjected to a first round of RT-PCR using the HTBI primer set and the Qiagen OneStep RT-PCR kit. The public reads were run again by TCRdb, first through fastp at Q25 and then through MiXCR, and only productive beta chains were kept. Rows are combined by CDR3 protein, so each entry shows the most common genes and DNA. A total of over 400,000 distinct CDR3 sequences appear in this sample, about 15% of them only once. The ten largest account for over 10% of the sample. Sequenced input: blood. The receptors were gathered from a young man with Graves' ophthalmopathy.

This clonotype has just a few counts. The rearrangement links TRBV15 to TRBJ2-3; 10 bases line up with TRBD2. Germline CDR1 is LNHNV and CDR2 is YYDKDF (reference sequence). V shed 2 bases, J shed 1 base, and the junction held 9 bases outside the gene matches. This CDR3 has 18 amino acids. CDR3 bases: TGTGCCACCAGCAGATGGGGACTAGCGTGGAGGGGCACAGATACGCAGTATTTT. Translating it yields CATSRWGLAWRGTDTQYF.

This clonotype was counted a few times. The V gene is TRBV4-1, the J gene TRBJ2-7; 8 bases line up with TRBD2. V lost 4 bases to trimming and J lost 2 bases; unmatched junction nucleotides: 7. The CDR3 is 15 amino acids. Germline V gene sequence: CDR1 MGHRA, CDR2 YSYEKL. The CDR3 sequence: CASSLAGKGAYEQYF. CDR3 bases: TGCGCCAGCAGCCTAGCGGGAAAGGGGGCCTACGAGCAGTACTTC.

The V call is TRBV5-1, the J call TRBJ2-1; 10 bases fit TRBD2. Germline CDR1 and CDR2: SGHRS and YFSETQ. The CDR3 totals 15 residues. The J segment lost 2 bases and the V segment lost 4 bases, leaving 3 bases of the junction unmatched. In DNA form, the CDR3 reads TGCGCCAGCAGCCCTACTAGCGGGGCCTACAATGAGCAGTTCTTC. Encoded protein: CASSPTSGAYNEQFF.

This clonotype has at least ten counts. CDR3 loop: CASSLEMGLYTEAFF. Here the CDR3 DNA reads TGTGCCAGCAGCTTAGAGATGGGGTTATACACTGAAGCTTTCTTT. This rearrangement joins TRBV11-2 to TRBJ1-1; D gene unclear. Germline assignment: CDR1 SGHAT and CDR2 FQNNGV. V was trimmed by 0 bases and J by 3 bases, leaving 11 bases between them. This CDR3 is built from 15 residues.

The table lists this clonotype with many counts. The CDR3 spells CASSVDGRLQGGYTF. The CDR3 DNA sequence: TGTGCCAGCAGCGTAGACGGCCGATTGCAAGGTGGCTACACCTTC. The J gene is TRBJ1-2, the V gene TRBV9; D remains ambiguous. The ends were cut back, 0 bases at V and 7 bases at J, with 16 bases in the middle. Per the germline V gene, CDR1 is SGDLS and CDR2 is YYNGEE. The CDR3 runs 15 residues. The full variable domain, rest sourced from reference TRBV9 and TRBJ1-2, is DSGVTQTPKHLITATGQRVTLRCSPRSGDLSVYWYQQSLDQGLQFLIQYYNGEERAKGNILERFSAQQFPDLHSELNLSSLELGDSALYFCASSVDGRLQGGYTFGSGTRLTVV.